This entry lists 9 T cell receptor beta chains sequenced from one sample in a study of T cells in Graves' hyperthyroidism and ophthalmopathy. Amplification of TCR beta CDR3 regions was performed using RNA transcripts as template. The TCR CDR3 first-round RT-PCR relied on the HTBI primer set. TCRdb passed the multiplex PCR reads through MiXCR, listing each CDR3 protein once. The sample consists of roughly 530,000 distinct CDR3 sequences, approximately 17% of them appearing once. The sample was blood. The receptors come from a woman between 18 and 29 years old with Graves' ophthalmopathy.

This clonotype was seen repeatedly, ten times or more. The gene calls are TRBV28 and TRBJ2-7, with no clear D. The CDR3 runs 13 residues. V was trimmed by 6 bases and J by 2 bases, leaving 11 bases between them. From germline, CDR1 is MDHEN and CDR2 SYDVKM. Written as DNA, the CDR3 is TGTGCCAGCAGACTCGTTGGGGCCTACGAGCAGTACTTC. Protein product: CASRLVGAYEQYF. Full variable domain (outside the CDR3, taken from reference TRBV28 and TRBJ2-7): DVKVTQSSRYLVKRTGEKVFLECVQDMDHENMFWYRQDPGLGLRLIYFSYDVKMKEKGDIPEGYSVSREKKERFSLILESASTNQTSMYLCASRLVGAYEQYFGPGTRLTVT.

This clonotype has ten or more counts. Here the CDR3 DNA reads TGTGCCAGCAGTGATGGCAGGGGGGCAGAGACCCAGTACTTC. It codes for CASSDGRGAETQYF. The chain carries TRBV2 and TRBJ2-5, with D possibly matching TRBD1 (7 bases). CDR3 length: 14 residues. The germline gives CDR1 SNHLY, CDR2 FYNNEI. Trimming left V 3 bases short and J 4 bases short, with 12 bases between.

V is TRBV20-1 and J is TRBJ1-1, with 9 bases matching TRBD1. V lost 3 bases to trimming and J lost 5 bases; unmatched junction nucleotides: 10. The V gene's germline CDR1 is DFQATT and CDR2 SNEGSKA (reference sequence). The CDR3 is 15 residues long. This CDR3 reads CSASAGTGRGTEAFF. CDR3 nucleotide sequence: TGCAGTGCTAGTGCCGGGACAGGGAGAGGGACTGAAGCTTTCTTT.

The V gene is TRBV10-2, the J gene TRBJ1-2; tentatively, D is TRBD1 (5 bases). The germline gives CDR1 WSHSY, CDR2 SAAADI. The CDR3 has 16 amino acids. Trimming took off 3 bases at V and 5 bases at J, with 19 bases between the two ends. CDR3 in DNA: TGCGCCAGCAGTGAAGATTCATCGGGGCGGGGGTATGGCTACACCTTC. This sequence encodes CASSEDSSGRGYGYTF.

The chain carries TRBV28 and TRBJ2-3; 9 bases line up with TRBD2. Germline-derived CDR1 and CDR2 are MDHEN and SYDVKM. CDR3 length equals 16 residues. With V trimmed by 4 bases and J by 7 bases, 12 bases remained unmatched. CDR3 region: CASSSPSGKAVYTQYF. CDR3 DNA sequence: TGTGCCAGCAGTTCTCCTAGCGGGAAGGCGGTATATACGCAGTATTTT.

This clonotype has only a few counts. This chain connects TRBV4-3 to TRBJ1-5; 8 bases are shared with TRBD1. CDR1 is LGHNA, CDR2 YSLEER, per germline. Unmatched junction bases numbered 12, after V lost 0 bases and J lost 8 bases. The CDR3 spans 17 residues. The CDR3 spells CASSQDRRQGSWEPQHF. In nucleotides, the CDR3 is TGCGCCAGCAGCCAAGATCGGAGACAGGGGTCCTGGGAGCCCCAGCATTTT.

There are a few counts of this clonotype. A much larger clone is a single base away; this may be a read error. The genes are TRBV2 and TRBJ2-3; TRBD2 might be the D (5 bases). This CDR3 has 14 amino acids. CDR1 is SNHLY, CDR2 FYNNEI, per germline. Deletions cut 4 bases from V and 0 bases from J, with 8 bases between. Here the CDR3 reads CASSARGSTDTQYF. As DNA, the CDR3 is TGTGCCAGCAGTGCACGGGGTAGCACAGATACGCAGTATTTT.

This rearrangement joins TRBV9 to TRBJ2-7, with 7 positions matching TRBD1. There are 14 residues in the CDR3. Germline V gene lookup returns CDR1 SGDLS and CDR2 YYNGEE. With 0 bases clipped from V and 3 bases from J, the junction kept 3 bases outside the gene matches. The CDR3 bases are TGTGCCAGCAGCGTAGAGGGACAGAACTACGAGCAGTACTTC. Its protein is CASSVEGQNYEQYF.

In regard to this clonotype: A read error is possible here, since a much larger clone lies one base away. The chain uses TRBV7-9 and TRBJ1-5, with TRBD1 matching over 9 bases. The CDR3 is 16 amino acids. Germline V gives CDR1 SEHNR, CDR2 FQNEAQ (reference sequence). This chain's CDR3 is CASSRTEGQGDQPQDF. Here the CDR3 DNA reads TGTGCCAGCAGCCGCACCGAGGGACAGGGCGATCAGCCCCAGGATTTT.